This entry describes one T cell receptor beta chain. The target antigen is unknown. Naivety among CD8 cells was defined by CD45RO negativity and positive CCR7 selection, thereby excluding terminally differentiated effector memory CD45RA+ cells. The data were taken from a study of shared clonotypes between healthy human individuals. Findings and caveats of the study: Sample collection involved blood only; tissue repertoires are likely different. Donors were few, which limited the genetic and exposure-history diversity represented. Rarefaction analysis demonstrated incomplete sorted-subset sequencing notwithstanding large depth. The study found about 5% of naive CD4 clonotypes shared across several donors.

The CDR3 contains 14 residues. The V end lost 1 base, the J end lost 3 bases, and 10 bases lay between the germline ends. CDR1 and CDR2 (germline): SGHDN, FVKESK. Repertoires were generated with immunoSEQ multiplex PCR, while TCRdb's copy carries only in-frame clones and drops some. The table records 800,000 or so clones, 95% to 97% of them present only once. This TCR derives from a man aged 30 to 39 in good health. Sequenced: naive CD8+ T cells sorted from blood. This rearrangement joins TRBV14 to TRBJ2-7; D ambiguous. For the CDR3, the DNA is TGTGCCAGCAGCCAAGTCGTCGGAGACTACGAGCAGTACTTC. This encodes CASSQVVGDYEQYF. Full variable domain (remainder filled in from reference TRBV14 and TRBJ2-7): EAGVTQFPSHSVIEKGQTVTLRCDPISGHDNLYWYRRVMGKEIKFLLHFVKESKQDESGMPNNRFLAERTGGTYSTLKVQPAELEDSGVYFCASSQVVGDYEQYFGPGTRLTVT.